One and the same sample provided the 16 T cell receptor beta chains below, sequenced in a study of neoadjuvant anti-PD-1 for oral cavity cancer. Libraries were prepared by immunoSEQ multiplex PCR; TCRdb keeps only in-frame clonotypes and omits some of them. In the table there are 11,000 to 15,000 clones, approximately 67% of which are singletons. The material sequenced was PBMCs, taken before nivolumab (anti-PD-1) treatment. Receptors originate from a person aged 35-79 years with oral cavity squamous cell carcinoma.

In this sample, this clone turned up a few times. CDR3 nucleotides: TGTGCCAGTAGTAGCTTCAAGACAGGGGTCAATCAGCCCCAGCATTTT. Translating gives CASSSFKTGVNQPQHF. This sequence joins TRBV19 and TRBJ1-5; 8 bases are shared with TRBD1. Germline trimming cut 4 bases from V and 3 bases from J; bases unmatched to any gene: 8. Germline-derived CDR1 and CDR2 are LNHDA and SQIVND (reference sequence). The CDR3 loop spans 16 amino acids.

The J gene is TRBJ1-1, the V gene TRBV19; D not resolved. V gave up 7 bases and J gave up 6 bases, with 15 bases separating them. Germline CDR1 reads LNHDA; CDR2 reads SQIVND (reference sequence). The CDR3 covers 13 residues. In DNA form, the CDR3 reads TGTGCCAGTAATCTTGGGCCCCTCGCTGAAGCTTTCTTT. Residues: CASNLGPLAEAFF. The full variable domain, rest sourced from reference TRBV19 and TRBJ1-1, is DGGITQSPKYLFRKEGQNVTLSCEQNLNHDAMYWYRQDPGQGLRLIYYSQIVNDFQKGDIAEGYSVSREKKESFPLTVTSAQKNPTAFYLCASNLGPLAEAFFGQGTRLTVV.

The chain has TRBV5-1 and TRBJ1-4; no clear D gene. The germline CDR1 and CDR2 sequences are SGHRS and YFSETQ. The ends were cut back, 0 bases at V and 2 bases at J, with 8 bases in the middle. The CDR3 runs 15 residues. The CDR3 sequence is CASSLARTTNEKLFF. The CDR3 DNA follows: TGCGCCAGCAGCTTGGCCAGGACGACTAATGAAAAACTGTTTTTT.

CDR3 DNA sequence: TGTGCCAGCAGTGAAGCGAATAGCGGGGTGTACAATGAGCAGTTCTTC. Translated: CASSEANSGVYNEQFF. V and J are TRBV6-1 and TRBJ2-1; 8 bases fit TRBD2. The CDR3 is made up of 16 amino acids. Germline assignment: CDR1 MNHNS and CDR2 SASEGT. The trim removed 0 bases at V and 4 bases at J, leaving 5 bases unmatched.

The CDR3 region is CASSLGAGATNYGYTF. Written as DNA, the CDR3 is TGTGCCAGCAGCTTAGGAGCAGGCGCTACTAACTATGGCTACACCTTC. This sequence joins TRBV11-3 and TRBJ1-2, with no clear D. V lost 1 base and J lost 0, with 12 bases in between. There are 16 residues in the CDR3. Looked up from germline, CDR1 is SGHNT and CDR2 is YENEEA.

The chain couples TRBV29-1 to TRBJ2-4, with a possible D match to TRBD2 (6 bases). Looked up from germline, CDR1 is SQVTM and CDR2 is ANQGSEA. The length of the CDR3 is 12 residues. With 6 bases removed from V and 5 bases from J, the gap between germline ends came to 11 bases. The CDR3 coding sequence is TGCAGCGTGGGCGGGACGGAAAACATTCAGTACTTC. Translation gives CSVGGTENIQYF.

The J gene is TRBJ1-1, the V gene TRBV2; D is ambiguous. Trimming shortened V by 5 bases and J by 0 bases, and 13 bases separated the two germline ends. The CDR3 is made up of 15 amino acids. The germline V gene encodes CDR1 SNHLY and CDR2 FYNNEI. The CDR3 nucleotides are TGTGCCAGCAGTCGTGGGAAGGAGATGAACACTGAAGCTTTCTTT. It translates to CASSRGKEMNTEAFF.

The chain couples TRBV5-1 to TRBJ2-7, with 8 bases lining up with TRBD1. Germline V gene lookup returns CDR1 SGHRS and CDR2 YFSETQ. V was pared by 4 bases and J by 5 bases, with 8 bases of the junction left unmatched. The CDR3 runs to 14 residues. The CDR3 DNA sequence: TGCGCCAGCAGCCCCTGGACAGGGAGCAACGAGCAGTACTTC. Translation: CASSPWTGSNEQYF.

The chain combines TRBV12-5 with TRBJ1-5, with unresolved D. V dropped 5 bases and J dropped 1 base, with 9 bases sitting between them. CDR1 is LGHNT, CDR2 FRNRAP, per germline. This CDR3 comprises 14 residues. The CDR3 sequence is CASGGLFSNQPQHF. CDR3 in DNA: TGTGCTAGTGGTGGTCTTTTCAGCAATCAGCCCCAGCATTTT.

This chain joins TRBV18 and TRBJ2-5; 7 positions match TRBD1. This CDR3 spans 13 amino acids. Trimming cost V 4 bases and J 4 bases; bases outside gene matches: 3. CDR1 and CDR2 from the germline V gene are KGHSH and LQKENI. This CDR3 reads CASSLHRGETQYF. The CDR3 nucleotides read TGTGCCAGCTCACTACACAGGGGAGAGACCCAGTACTTC. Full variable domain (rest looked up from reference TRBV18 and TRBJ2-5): NAGVMQNPRHLVRRRGQEARLRCSPMKGHSHVYWYRQLPEEGLKFMVYLQKENIIDESGMPKERFSAEFPKEGPSILRIQQVVRGDSAAYFCASSLHRGETQYFGPGTRLLVL.

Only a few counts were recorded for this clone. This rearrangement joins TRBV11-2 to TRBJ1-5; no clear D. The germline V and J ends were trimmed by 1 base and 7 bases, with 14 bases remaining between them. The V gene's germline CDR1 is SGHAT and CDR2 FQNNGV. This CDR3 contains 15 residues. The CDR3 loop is CASSLAGLEGQPQHF. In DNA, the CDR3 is TGTGCCAGCAGCTTAGCGGGGTTGGAGGGACAGCCCCAGCATTTT.

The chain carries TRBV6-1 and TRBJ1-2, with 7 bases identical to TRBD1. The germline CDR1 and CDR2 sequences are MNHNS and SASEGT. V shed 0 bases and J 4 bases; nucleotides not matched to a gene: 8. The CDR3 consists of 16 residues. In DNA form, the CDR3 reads TGTGCCAGCAGTGAAGCGCGTAGGACAGGCTTCTATGGCTACACCTTC. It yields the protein CASSEARRTGFYGYTF.

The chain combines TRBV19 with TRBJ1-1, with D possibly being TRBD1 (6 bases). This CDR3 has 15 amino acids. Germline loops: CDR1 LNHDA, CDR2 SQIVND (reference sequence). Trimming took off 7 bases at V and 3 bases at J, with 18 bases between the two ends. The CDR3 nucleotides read TGTGCCAGTACGCGGAGAAGAGGGGGGTACACTGAAGCTTTCTTT. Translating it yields CASTRRRGGYTEAFF.

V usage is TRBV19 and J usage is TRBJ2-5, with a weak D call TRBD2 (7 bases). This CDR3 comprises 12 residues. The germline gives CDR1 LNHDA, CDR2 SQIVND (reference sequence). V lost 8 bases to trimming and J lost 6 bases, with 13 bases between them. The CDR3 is CASRSGGQTQYF. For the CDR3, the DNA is TGTGCCAGTCGCTCGGGGGGCCAGACCCAGTACTTC.

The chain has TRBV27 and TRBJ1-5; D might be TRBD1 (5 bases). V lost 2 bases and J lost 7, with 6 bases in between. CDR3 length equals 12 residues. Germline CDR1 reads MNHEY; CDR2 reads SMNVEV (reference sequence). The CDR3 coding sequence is TGTGCCAGCAGTTTAAGGGGCCAGCCCCAGCATTTT. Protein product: CASSLRGQPQHF.

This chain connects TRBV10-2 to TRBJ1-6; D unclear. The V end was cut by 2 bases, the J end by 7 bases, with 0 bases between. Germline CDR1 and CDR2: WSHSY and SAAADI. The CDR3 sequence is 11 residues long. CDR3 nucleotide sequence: TGCGCCAGCAGTGAGAATTCACCCCTCCACTTT. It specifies CASSENSPLHF.